These 28 T cell receptor beta chains were all obtained from the same sample, sequenced in a study of T-cell reconstitution after alpha-beta-depleted transplantation in children. The authors prepared the TCRbeta library with unique molecular identifiers. TCRdb recomputed calls from the PCR reads with MiXCR, one row per CDR3 protein. The sample contains roughly 500,000 distinct CDR3 sequences, approximately 30% of which appear only once. Sequenced material: PBMCs from the stem cell graft donor, taken from the stem cell graft. Receptors originate from a human donor who donated a stem cell graft to a child with aplastic anemia.

The chain links TRBV10-1 to TRBJ1-3, with D possibly being TRBD1 (5 bases). CDR1 WNHNN and CDR2 SYGVQD come from the germline V gene (reference sequence). The V gene lost 3 bases and the J gene lost 0 bases, with 12 bases spanning the gap. The CDR3 runs to 16 residues. The CDR3 DNA follows: TGCGCCAGCAGTGAACGGGGCCTCTTCTCTGGAAACACCATATATTTT. Translating it yields CASSERGLFSGNTIYF.

This clonotype was seen a few times. The rearrangement joins TRBV6-1 to TRBJ1-1; tentative D call: TRBD1 (6 bases). CDR1 is MNHNS, CDR2 SASEGT, per germline. The CDR3 is 15 residues long. V was trimmed by 6 bases and J by 1 base, leaving 15 bases between them. CDR3 sequence reads: CASRGPSGANTEAFF. CDR3 coding DNA: TGTGCCAGCAGGGGCCCCTCGGGGGCGAACACTGAAGCTTTCTTT.

This clonotype was counted only a few times. The chain joins TRBV20-1 to TRBJ2-5, with D perhaps matching TRBD1 or TRBD2 (7 bases each). Trimming shortened V by 1 base and J by 5 bases, and 20 bases separated the two germline ends. Germline CDR1 DFQATT, CDR2 SNEGSKA (reference sequence). The CDR3 is made up of 16 amino acids. CDR3 coding DNA: TGCAGTGCTAGAGGCGTCAGGGGGAGGGCATTCGAGACCCAGTACTTC. Its protein is CSARGVRGRAFETQYF.

In this sample, this clonotype turned up a few times. The chain recombines TRBV5-1 with TRBJ2-3; D may be TRBD2 (5 bases). The germline CDR1 and CDR2 sequences are SGHRS and YFSETQ. The CDR3 contains 13 residues. V was pared by 4 bases and J by 6 bases, with 12 bases between. CDR3 residues: CASSAHWEDTQYF. CDR3 nucleotides: TGCGCCAGCAGCGCCCACTGGGAGGATACGCAGTATTTT.

This clonotype was found a few times. The CDR3 DNA sequence: TGCGCCAGCAGCTCGAGCGGGAGGGCTATGGATGAGCAGTTCTTC. Translated: CASSSSGRAMDEQFF. The rearrangement links TRBV5-1 to TRBJ2-1; 10 bases map to TRBD2. Per the germline V gene, CDR1 is SGHRS and CDR2 is YFSETQ. V shed 3 bases, J shed 8 bases, and the junction held 8 bases outside the gene matches. The CDR3 contains 15 residues.

This clonotype appeared a few times. This chain links TRBV20-1 with TRBJ2-1, with D perhaps given as TRBD1 or TRBD2 (7 bases each). The germline gives CDR1 DFQATT, CDR2 SNEGSKA (reference sequence). The CDR3 is 14 amino acids. The chain's CDR3 is CRPRLRGRGGEQFF. The CDR3 bases are TGCAGACCCAGGCTAAGGGGCAGGGGGGGTGAGCAGTTCTTC.

J is TRBJ2-1 and V is TRBV7-9; 7 bases are shared with TRBD2. CDR3 size: 13 residues. The trim removed 8 bases at V and 5 bases at J, leaving 6 bases unmatched. Germline V gives CDR1 SEHNR, CDR2 FQNEAQ (reference sequence). The CDR3 here is CASEKRGHNEQFF. The CDR3 bases are TGTGCCAGCGAGAAGCGGGGACACAATGAGCAGTTCTTC.

This clonotype was picked up a small number of times. The chain carries TRBV29-1 and TRBJ1-5, with TRBD1 matching 7 bases. Germline CDR1 and CDR2: SQVTM and ANQGSEA. The CDR3 has 12 residues. The junction had 4 bases not matched to a gene; V was cut back by 4 bases and J by 7 bases. CDR3 sequence: CSVGQGRQPQHF. CDR3 nucleotides: TGCAGCGTTGGACAGGGACGGCAGCCCCAGCATTTT.

The chain employs TRBV7-9 and TRBJ1-1; unclear D gene. Germline CDR1 and CDR2: SEHNR and FQNEAQ (reference sequence). V lost 1 base to trimming and J lost 6 bases, with 6 bases between them. This CDR3 has 12 amino acids. The CDR3: CASSLGQPEAFF. CDR3 DNA sequence: TGTGCCAGCAGCTTAGGTCAGCCTGAAGCTTTCTTT.

This clonotype appeared a few times. A much larger clone differs by one base, so this may be a read error. This chain connects TRBV5-5 to TRBJ2-5; no clear D. Germline-derived CDR1 and CDR2 are SGHKS and YYEKEE (reference sequence). V was trimmed by 4 bases and J by 0 bases, leaving 4 bases between them. The CDR3 runs to 12 residues. CDR3: CASSKYQETQYF. The CDR3 DNA reads as TGTGCCAGCAGCAAGTACCAAGAGACCCAGTACTTC.

The V and J genes are TRBV7-8 and TRBJ2-1, with 11 bases aligning to TRBD2. The CDR3 runs 15 residues. Germline CDR1 SGHVS, CDR2 FQNEAQ. Trimming removed 5 bases from V and 6 bases from J; junction bases left unmatched: 6. Here the CDR3 reads CASSETSGKPNEQFF. CDR3 coding DNA: TGTGCCAGCAGCGAGACTAGCGGGAAGCCCAATGAGCAGTTCTTC.

The chain recombines TRBV29-1 with TRBJ1-2; TRBD1 agrees at 8 bases. The germline CDR1 and CDR2 sequences are SQVTM and ANQGSEA. V trimming: 7 bases; J trimming: 2 bases; junction bases outside the gene matches: 3. The CDR3 spans 12 residues. This CDR3 reads CSAGDRNYGYTF. DNA of the CDR3: TGCAGCGCAGGGGACAGGAACTATGGCTACACCTTC.

The chain links TRBV7-8 to TRBJ1-1, with a possible D match to TRBD1 (5 bases). This CDR3 comprises 14 residues. V was shortened by 6 bases and J by 4 bases, with 15 bases between the two germline ends. The germline V gene encodes CDR1 SGHVS and CDR2 FQNEAQ. The CDR3 DNA is TGTGCCAGCAGGGAGATGGCAGGGAGCACTGAAGCTTTCTTT. Translating gives CASREMAGSTEAFF.

The CDR3 coding sequence is TGTGCCAGCAGCTTAGGGTTTGGCGGGAGGGTCTCAGATACGCAGTATTTT. Its protein product is CASSLGFGGRVSDTQYF. The V call is TRBV7-8, the J call TRBJ2-3; TRBD2 matches at 9 bases. The CDR3 covers 17 residues. V dropped 1 base and J dropped 4; count of bases not matched to a gene: 9. CDR1 is SGHVS, CDR2 FQNEAQ, per germline.

The table lists this clonotype with a few counts. This chain joins TRBV6-5 and TRBJ2-7, with TRBD1 matching over 7 bases. V was pared by 4 bases and J by 4 bases, with 10 bases of the junction left unmatched. The CDR3 consists of 15 residues. Germline V gives CDR1 MNHEY, CDR2 SVGAGI. CDR3 amino acids: CASSSPRTGHYEQYF. The CDR3 DNA is TGTGCCAGCAGTTCCCCAAGGACAGGACATTACGAGCAGTACTTC.

The chain carries TRBV5-1 and TRBJ2-1; 11 bases line up with TRBD1. After removal of 4 bases from V and 4 bases from J, the junction contained 4 bases not matched to a gene. This CDR3 contains 15 residues. Germline CDR1 and CDR2: SGHRS and YFSETQ. The CDR3 reads CASSNGQGAYNEQFF. CDR3 sequence (DNA): TGCGCCAGCAGCAACGGACAGGGGGCATACAATGAGCAGTTCTTC. The complete variable domain, with remaining parts taken from reference TRBV5-1 and TRBJ2-1, reads KAGVTQTPRYLIKTRGQQVTLSCSPISGHRSVSWYQQTPGQGLQFLFEYFSETQRNKGNFPGRFSGRQFSNSRSEMNVSTLELGDSALYLCASSNGQGAYNEQFFGPGTRLTVL.

The sample holds a few counts of this clonotype. This chain links TRBV29-1 with TRBJ1-1; 7 bases are a match to TRBD1. V lost 6 bases and J lost 3; bases outside the gene matches: 4. Germline-derived CDR1 and CDR2 are SQVTM and ANQGSEA. The CDR3 totals 12 residues. The CDR3 sequence: CSVGQADTEAFF. In nucleotides, the CDR3 is TGCAGCGTCGGACAGGCGGACACTGAAGCTTTCTTT.

Comments on this clonotype: One end of the junction does not line up with germline, which may come from a read error. V and J are TRBV20-1 and TRBJ1-5; D may be TRBD1 (6 bases). The germline CDR1 and CDR2 sequences are DFQATT and SNEGSKA (reference sequence). The CDR3 runs to 13 residues. As DNA, the CDR3 is TGCAGTGCCAGAGGACAGAGCAATCAGCCCCAGCATTTT. Translating it yields CSARGQSNQPQHF.

This clonotype has a handful of counts. The CDR3 here is CASIATRGTGSEKLFF. CDR3 nucleotides: TGTGCCAGCATTGCTACGCGCGGGACAGGGTCCGAAAAACTGTTTTTT. V usage is TRBV6-1 and J usage is TRBJ1-4, with 9 bases lining up with TRBD1. Unmatched junction bases numbered 14, after V lost 7 bases and J lost 8 bases. Germline CDR1 and CDR2: MNHNS and SASEGT. The CDR3 is 16 residues long.

J is TRBJ2-1 and V is TRBV30; tentative D call: TRBD2 (5 bases). From germline, CDR1 is GTSNPN and CDR2 SVGIG (reference sequence). This CDR3 has 15 residues. The V end lost 0 bases, the J end lost 5 bases, and 14 bases lay between the germline ends. CDR3 DNA: TGTGCCTGGAGTGTAGGCGGGTACGCTAACAATGAGCAGTTCTTC. This sequence encodes CAWSVGGYANNEQFF.

The rearrangement joins TRBV7-2 to TRBJ1-5; D not resolved. CDR3 length equals 12 residues. CDR1 and CDR2 from the germline V gene are SGHTA and FQGNSA. Between the trimmed V and J ends, which lost 5 bases and 8 bases, there was a span of 10 bases. CDR3 sequence: CASSPPGEPQHF. The CDR3 nucleotides are TGTGCCAGCAGCCCTCCGGGAGAGCCCCAGCATTTT.

This clonotype was observed a few times. The CDR3 nucleotides are TGTGCCAGCGGGGGGACCACTAGCGGGAGTCGGGATGAGCAGTTCTTC. It translates to CASGGTTSGSRDEQFF. The chain uses TRBV7-2 and TRBJ2-1; TRBD2 matches at 11 bases. The ends lost 8 bases at V and 8 bases at J; junction bases unmatched: 14. The V gene's germline CDR1 is SGHTA and CDR2 FQGNSA. This CDR3 has 16 residues. Supplemented by reference TRBV7-2 and TRBJ2-1, the full variable domain reads GAGVSQSPSNKVTEKGKDVELRCDPISGHTALYWYRQSLGQGLEFLIYFQGNSAPDKSGLPSDRFSAERTGGSVSTLTIQRTQQEDSAVYLCASGGTTSGSRDEQFFGPGTRLTVL.

The chain is built from TRBV5-1 and TRBJ1-3; 12 bases line up with TRBD1. The CDR3 sequence is 18 residues long. Germline V gene lookup returns CDR1 SGHRS and CDR2 YFSETQ. V shed 0 bases, J shed 4 bases, and the junction held 8 bases outside the gene matches. Written as DNA, the CDR3 is TGCGCCAGCAGCTTGGCCTTGGGACAGGGGGCGCAAGGAAACACCATATATTTT. This translates into CASSLALGQGAQGNTIYF.

This chain connects TRBV7-2 to TRBJ1-1; D not certain. CDR3 size: 13 residues. CDR1 and CDR2 (germline): SGHTA, FQGNSA. Trimming removed 5 bases at V and 4 bases at J, with 11 bases between. CDR3 amino acids: CASSPGLFTEAFF. The CDR3 nucleotides are TGTGCCAGCAGCCCAGGACTGTTCACTGAAGCTTTCTTT.

This clonotype appeared a few times. As DNA, the CDR3 is TGCGCCAGCAGCTCTGGACAGGCCCCCCTTTATGGCTACACCTTC. This gives the protein CASSSGQAPLYGYTF. The chain links TRBV5-1 to TRBJ1-2; 7 nucleotides align to TRBD1. This CDR3 region has 15 residues. V dropped 3 bases and J dropped 5; count of bases not matched to a gene: 10. Germline CDR1 and CDR2: SGHRS and YFSETQ.

The chain joins TRBV3-1 to TRBJ2-1, with D possibly TRBD1 on 6 matching bases. Germline CDR1 LGHDT, CDR2 YNNKEL (reference sequence). With 1 base removed from V and 10 bases from J, the gap between germline ends came to 17 bases. This CDR3 is built from 15 residues. The DNA of the CDR3 is TGTGCCAGCAGCCAAGTGACGGGACCCACAGGGGAGCAGTTCTTC. It is translated as CASSQVTGPTGEQFF.

Only a few counts were recorded for this clonotype. V gene TRBV27 combines with J gene TRBJ2-7; 10 bases agree with TRBD2. This CDR3 is built from 15 residues. The V and J ends lost 2 bases and 4 bases, in that order; junction bases with no gene match: 5. Per the germline V gene, CDR1 is MNHEY and CDR2 is SMNVEV (reference sequence). CDR3 DNA sequence: TGTGCCAGCAGTTTAGGGGCTAGCGGGAGTTACGAGCAGTACGTC. Translating it yields CASSLGASGSYEQYV.

This clonotype showed up just a few times. The chain recombines TRBV12-3 or TRBV12-4 with TRBJ2-3; no clear D gene. The V end lost 2 bases, the J end lost 1 base, and 4 bases lay between the germline ends. The CDR3 sequence is 13 residues long. CDR3 sequence reads: CASSLRRTDTQYF. The CDR3 DNA follows: TGTGCCAGCAGTTTACGGCGCACAGATACGCAGTATTTT.